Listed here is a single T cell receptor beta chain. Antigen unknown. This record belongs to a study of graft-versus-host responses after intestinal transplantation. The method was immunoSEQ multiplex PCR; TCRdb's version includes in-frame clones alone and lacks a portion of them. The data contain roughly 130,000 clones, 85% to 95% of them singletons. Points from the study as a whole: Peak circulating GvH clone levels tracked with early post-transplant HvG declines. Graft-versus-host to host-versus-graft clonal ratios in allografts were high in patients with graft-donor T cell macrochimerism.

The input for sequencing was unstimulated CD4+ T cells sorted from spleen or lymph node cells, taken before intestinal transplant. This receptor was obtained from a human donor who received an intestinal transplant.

The CDR3 region is CSPSLNTQETQYF. The CDR3 DNA reads as TGCAGCCCATCACTTAATACCCAAGAGACCCAGTACTTC. V and J are TRBV29-1 and TRBJ2-5, with D unclear. Looked up from germline, CDR1 is SQVTM and CDR2 is ANQGSEA. The CDR3 sequence is 13 residues long. V dropped 8 bases and J dropped 1 base, with 14 bases sitting between them.